The sample holds a few counts of the clone carrying this T cell receptor (beta chain). This record comes from a study of patients and donors after allogeneic stem cell transplantation. TCRdb re-called the RT-PCR reads with MiXCR, one entry per CDR3 protein. Here the sample spans approximately 150,000 distinct CDR3 sequences, about 40% being singletons. The CDR3 sequence is 14 residues long. V was clipped by 3 bases and J by 7 bases, with 15 bases between them. In germline, CDR1 is PRHDT, CDR2 FYEKMQ (reference sequence). This rearrangement joins TRBV13 to TRBJ1-1, with unresolved D. The source material was blood, either unsorted or a sorted T cell fraction (not recorded which). This receptor was taken from a human donor who was either an allogeneic HSCT recipient or a stem cell or donor lymphocyte infusion donor (not recorded which). It is not recorded whose cells these are; they may come from a transplant donor. The CDR3 bases are TGTGCCAGCAGCTTGTCAAGGACGGGCTTTGAAGCTTTCTTT. It is translated as CASSLSRTGFEAFF.